Listed below are T cell receptor beta chains from one sample, sequenced in a study of blood T cell repertoires in COVID-19. Sequencing was performed with immunoSEQ multiplex PCR; in TCRdb, only in-frame clones are kept and a portion is missing. The sample yields approximately 53,000 clones, about 90% seen once. Sequencing was carried out using peripheral blood. These receptors were taken from an elderly woman with COVID-19, enrolled during active disease. Each CDR3 is given with its conserved first and last residue. Each record gives: clone size, V gene, D gene, J gene, CDR3 protein. The D gene is left open where the match is weak. A row's size may be missing; if present it is once, few, many or a size class.

.	TRBV19	.	TRBJ2-5	CASSWAAQETQYF
once	TRBV28	TRBD1	TRBJ2-5	CASSGTGSSRKGLQYF
few	TRBV7-9	TRBD1	TRBJ1-5	CASSSTGNSNQPQHF
.	TRBV18	.	TRBJ2-1	CASSPTDYSEQFF
.	TRBV27	.	TRBJ2-7	CASSGSPRSSYEQYF
.	TRBV7-3	TRBD2	TRBJ2-3	CASSLGTSGVTDTQYF
.	TRBV23-1	.	TRBJ2-2	CASSIQGKDTGELFF
.	TRBV10-2	.	TRBJ1-1	CASSDSVLLTIRDTEAFF
.	TRBV5-1	TRBD1	TRBJ1-4	CASSGRDRGGEKLFF
.	TRBV30	.	TRBJ1-2	CAWSGEEGYTF
.	TRBV6-1	TRBD1	TRBJ1-1	CASSERTGGTEAFF
.	TRBV6-5	TRBD1	TRBJ1-2	CASSYSRTGAPYYTF
.	TRBV6-1	.	TRBJ1-2	CASSESPGSGYTF
.	TRBV6-1	.	TRBJ2-3	CASSEQPGGTDTQYF
.	TRBV5-1	TRBD2	TRBJ2-3	CASSVAGTSGRADTQYF
.	TRBV6-5	.	TRBJ1-4	CASSTGTTNEKLFF
.	TRBV5-1	TRBD2	TRBJ2-1	CASSPSSGSYNEQFF
once	TRBV3-1/TRBV3-2	TRBD1	TRBJ2-2	CASSSGTGLTGELFF
few	TRBV11-2	.	TRBJ1-1	CASSFTPRVGTEAFF
.	TRBV12-5	.	TRBJ2-7	CASGLTPSYEQYF
.	TRBV25-1	TRBD2	TRBJ2-1	CASSQRGGWNEQFF
.	TRBV9	.	TRBJ1-2	CASSVGRETAISGYTF
.	TRBV10-3	TRBD1	TRBJ1-2	CAISGQGAGYTF
.	TRBV12-5	.	TRBJ1-2	CASGLVRLKEPNYGYTF
.	TRBV6-5	.	TRBJ2-5	CASSYEARGWETQYF
.	TRBV7-9	TRBD1	TRBJ1-2	CASNTGQGDYGYTF
.	TRBV29-1	.	TRBJ1-5	CSVGDTGGNQPQHF
few	TRBV6-5	TRBD1	TRBJ1-1	CASSSIGGLGTEAFF
.	TRBV5-1	.	TRBJ1-1	CASSLISDTTEAFF
.	TRBV6-5	.	TRBJ2-7	CASSYGGKQYF
.	TRBV4-2	TRBD1	TRBJ1-1	CASSRRQGAEMNTEAFF
.	TRBV3-1/TRBV3-2	TRBD2	TRBJ2-5	CASPKRVAGGWKTQYF
.	TRBV11-2	TRBD1	TRBJ2-5	CASSLGGQGLRETQYF
once	TRBV2	TRBD1	TRBJ1-2	CASSGDRGGYTF
.	TRBV3-1/TRBV3-2	TRBD2	TRBJ2-5	CASSQMASGKTQYF
.	TRBV7-9	TRBD1	TRBJ1-2	CASSSASGGVGYGYTF
few	TRBV5-5	TRBD1	TRBJ1-5	CASSLWAGTANQPQHF
.	TRBV5-8	.	TRBJ1-2	CASSFLNTVFRYTF
.	TRBV19	TRBD1	TRBJ1-2	CASTTSDRGHGYTF
.	TRBV3-1/TRBV3-2	TRBD2	TRBJ2-1	CASSQGAGSVNEQFF
.	TRBV6-5	TRBD1	TRBJ2-7	CASSYSGQGASYEQYF
.	TRBV6-6	.	TRBJ2-5	CASRNGQSLRETQYF
few	TRBV27	.	TRBJ2-3	CASSLSQGDTQYF
.	TRBV5-4	TRBD1	TRBJ1-2	CASSDDRENAYTF
.	TRBV7-2	TRBD2	TRBJ2-5	CASSLSGSGRGGETQYF
.	TRBV5-4	.	TRBJ1-2	CASREGGRGNYGYTF
.	TRBV15	.	TRBJ1-3	CATSRDLVGSGNTIYF
.	TRBV3-1/TRBV3-2	.	TRBJ1-2	CASSQEQVWGGYTF
.	TRBV5-4	TRBD1	TRBJ2-5	CASSLGGTGEVETQYF
.	TRBV5-1	.	TRBJ2-2	CASSLDPGTNTGELFF
few	TRBV2	TRBD1	TRBJ2-5	CASQGQGGETQYF
.	TRBV6-5	TRBD2	TRBJ2-1	CASRGLAGGLGEQFF
.	TRBV30	TRBD1	TRBJ1-3	CAWRSGGPGNTIYF
.	TRBV9	TRBD1	TRBJ2-3	CASSGRGDRGTQYF
.	TRBV5-4	.	TRBJ2-1	CASSLGLGTAYNEQFF
once	TRBV5-6	TRBD2	TRBJ2-1	CASSLATSGGYNEQFF
.	TRBV6-5	.	TRBJ2-2	CASRWRGRTGELFF
.	TRBV9	.	TRBJ2-1	CASSVGLADNYNEQFF